The TCR beta chain described here comes from a study of blood T cell repertoires in COVID-19 (dated by TCRdb to 2018 to 2021). Looking at the study overall: Collaborator samples came from the United States, Italy and Spain and covered acute and convalescent phases of COVID-19. The prospective study material was composed of cDNA or gDNA derived from T cells, B-cell-depleted T cells, or PBMCs. The dataset comprised deeply sampled blood TCRbeta repertoires from subjects exposed to, actively infected with, or recovered from COVID-19. The repertoires were released in a freely available public database intended as a resource for research on the immune response to SARS-CoV-2. Samples came from the ongoing ImmuneRACE study (first 160 participants) plus 1,254 subjects from 6 global collaborators. Sample metadata almost always included a de-identified subject ID, COVID-19 status, age in years and sex. HLA class I and class II types, where available, came from metadata supplied by the sample provider rather than from assay-based typing.

Another Seattle source contributed samples from volunteer blood donors who had recovered from COVID-19. The collaborating institutions used their own protocols to collect whole blood in K2EDTA tubes. For TCRbeta analysis, collaborators shipped samples as frozen whole blood, isolated PBMCs, or DNA extracted from either of those sample types. With regard to this clone: What antigen it recognizes has not been identified. There are no base qualities to consult, and no much larger clone falls within one base.

TCRbeta CDR3 regions were amplified from genomic DNA using the immunoSEQ Assay, a bias-controlled multiplex PCR. As for the authors' bioinformatics: The number of nucleated cells in each sample was estimated by amplification of reference gene primers within the assay. Sequence reads were collapsed and filtered to measure the absolute abundance of every unique TCRbeta CDR3 rearrangement. For each sample, productive Simpson clonality was calculated by taking the square root of Simpson's diversity index across productive rearrangements. Drawn from immuneACCESS, this table holds only the in-frame rearrangements with V and J called that TCRdb kept. Clones are partly lost; checked studies trace under half to an unresolved V gene and leave the rest unexplained. V and J calls and clone size follow that table, whereas D and trimming were derived from the DNA. In all, the sample holds approximately 300,000 clones, and roughly 90% of those were seen once. The top ten clonotypes cover about 6% of the sample.

What the research found in general, with its limitations: The quantity of clinical and demographic metadata differed by source and by participant and was supplied without curation.

A distance of 14 bases separates the germline ends of V and J, which lose 3 bases and 8 bases respectively. Taken from cysteine to phenylalanine, the CDR3 has 14 residues. Just CDR3 DNA is preserved here, 42 bases in frame from base 1. Sequences LNHDA (CDR1) and SQIVND (CDR2) are obtained from the germline V gene (reference sequence). This chain joins TRBV19 to TRBJ2-1, with no confident D gene call. Sequencing input: peripheral blood. The receptor was isolated from a young man who had recovered from COVID-19. The CDR3 region has the sequence CASSIGPYSHEQFF. The nucleotide sequence is TGTGCCAGTAGTATCGGTCCATACTCCCATGAGCAGTTCTTC. With the portions outside the CDR3 filled from the reference TRBV19 and TRBJ2-1 genes, the complete variable region becomes DGGITQSPKYLFRKEGQNVTLSCEQNLNHDAMYWYRQDPGQGLRLIYYSQIVNDFQKGDIAEGYSVSREKKESFPLTVTSAQKNPTAFYLCASSIGPYSHEQFFGPGTRLTVL.